The 18 T cell receptor beta chains below were found in one sample sequenced in a study of T-cell memory formation after mild COVID-19. TCRdb used MiXCR to reprocess the 5' RACE reads, holding one entry per CDR3 protein. The data contain 400,000 or so distinct CDR3 sequences, roughly 20% of them singletons. Source material: PBMCs or a T cell subset sorted from them (not recorded which). The receptors shown here come from an adult woman who had mild COVID-19 (a few samples of this study predate the infection). Cell type and time point are not known.

This clonotype was seen only a few times. The CDR3 DNA reads as TGTGCCAGCAGACCAACCGGGATCTATGGCTACACCTTC. Protein product: CASRPTGIYGYTF. This chain joins TRBV6-5 and TRBJ1-2, with D uncertain. The germline gives CDR1 MNHEY, CDR2 SVGAGI. This CDR3 is 13 amino acids long. The V end was cut by 6 bases, the J end by 4 bases, with 12 bases between.

This clonotype was detected a few times. The rearrangement links TRBV6-2 or TRBV6-3 to TRBJ1-5; no firm D call. Trimming pared 7 bases from V and 2 bases from J, leaving 15 bases between. The CDR3 is 15 residues long. Germline CDR1 and CDR2: MNHEY and SVGEGT. The CDR3 nucleotides are TGTGCCAGCACCCCCCGAGGACGCGGCAATCAGCCCCAGCATTTT. Protein sequence: CASTPRGRGNQPQHF.

The chain recombines TRBV7-9 with TRBJ2-7; D is possibly TRBD1 (6 bases). V was pared by 6 bases and J by 2 bases, with 14 bases between. Per germline, CDR1 SEHNR and CDR2 FQNEAQ (reference sequence). This CDR3 is built from 14 residues. DNA of the CDR3: TGTGCCAGCAGACCTCCAGGGGAAACCTACGAGCAGTACTTC. It yields the protein CASRPPGETYEQYF.

The chain has TRBV9 and TRBJ2-1; D may be TRBD1 or TRBD2 (5 bases each). V dropped 0 bases and J dropped 8 bases, with 9 bases sitting between them. The CDR3 runs 13 residues. Germline V gene lookup returns CDR1 SGDLS and CDR2 YYNGEE. The DNA for the CDR3 is TGTGCCAGCAGCGTAGGGGGCGGGTATGAGCAGTTCTTC. Protein product: CASSVGGGYEQFF. Full variable domain (outside the CDR3, taken from reference TRBV9 and TRBJ2-1): DSGVTQTPKHLITATGQRVTLRCSPRSGDLSVYWYQQSLDQGLQFLIQYYNGEERAKGNILERFSAQQFPDLHSELNLSSLELGDSALYFCASSVGGGYEQFFGPGTRLTVL.

J is TRBJ2-5 and V is TRBV11-3; 7 bases fit TRBD2. The germline gives CDR1 SGHNT, CDR2 YENEEA. Losses at the gene ends were 3 bases for V and 3 bases for J; bases not matched to a gene: 4. This CDR3 has 14 residues. The CDR3 here is CASSFGGSKETQYF. As DNA, the CDR3 is TGTGCCAGCAGCTTCGGCGGGAGCAAAGAGACCCAGTACTTC.

This clonotype was picked up a small number of times. The chain is built from TRBV7-3 and TRBJ2-3, with 8 nucleotides matching TRBD2. The V gene end was trimmed by 5 bases and the J gene end by 0 bases; junction bases not matched to a gene: 7. The CDR3 runs 16 residues. Germline V CDR1 and CDR2: SGHTA, FQGTGA. CDR3 bases: TGTGCCAGCAGCCCGGCCGGGGGGGCGAGCACAGATACGCAGTATTTT. Translating gives CASSPAGGASTDTQYF.

CDR3 nucleotide sequence: TGTGCCAGCAGCTTGTTCACAGGGGGGTCCCTCAATCAGCCCCAGCATTTT. This gives the protein CASSLFTGGSLNQPQHF. The chain uses TRBV5-6 and TRBJ1-5, with 8 bases matching TRBD1. The germline gives CDR1 SGHDT, CDR2 YYEEEE. V was pared by 1 base and J by 3 bases, with 9 bases of the junction left unmatched. The CDR3 contains 17 residues.

The V call is TRBV12-3 or TRBV12-4, the J call TRBJ1-2, with D possibly being TRBD1 (6 bases). The CDR3 runs to 18 residues. Trimming shortened V by 7 bases and J by 2 bases, and 26 bases separated the two germline ends. The CDR3 nucleotides read TGTGCCAGCACACTCACGGGGGCGATTGCACGCCGGAACTATGGCTACACCTTC. It translates to CASTLTGAIARRNYGYTF.

The CDR3 loop reads CASSQASGPLSYNEQFF. DNA for the CDR3: TGCGCCAGCAGCCAAGCTAGCGGGCCCCTCTCCTACAATGAGCAGTTCTTC. The chain combines TRBV4-3 with TRBJ2-1; 8 bases are a match to TRBD2. This CDR3 is 17 amino acids long. Trimming took 1 base from V and 0 from J; bases not matched to a gene: 5. From germline, CDR1 is LGHNA and CDR2 YSLEER.

This clonotype was found many times. This chain joins TRBV18 and TRBJ1-5; tentatively, D is TRBD1 (6 bases). V was cut by 2 bases and J by 1 base, with 6 bases left in between. Germline CDR1 and CDR2: KGHSH and LQKENI. This CDR3 has 14 residues. CDR3 coding DNA: TGTGCCAGCTCACCAGGACAGAGCAATCAGCCCCAGCATTTT. This sequence encodes CASSPGQSNQPQHF. Supplemented by reference TRBV18 and TRBJ1-5, the full variable domain reads NAGVMQNPRHLVRRRGQEARLRCSPMKGHSHVYWYRQLPEEGLKFMVYLQKENIIDESGMPKERFSAEFPKEGPSILRIQQVVRGDSAAYFCASSPGQSNQPQHFGDGTRLSIL.

V and J are TRBV11-3 and TRBJ2-7; D may be TRBD1 (7 bases). The germline V gene encodes CDR1 SGHNT and CDR2 YENEEA. There are 15 residues in the CDR3. Trimming removed 0 bases at V and 3 bases at J, with 12 bases between. DNA for the CDR3: TGTGCCAGCAGCTTAGAAGGAGGGGGCTACTACGAGCAGTACTTC. Protein sequence: CASSLEGGGYYEQYF.

This clonotype showed up just a few times. This chain connects TRBV7-2 to TRBJ2-3; 7 bases align to TRBD2. CDR3 length: 15 residues. CDR1 SGHTA and CDR2 FQGNSA come from the germline V gene. After removal of 5 bases from V and 1 base from J, the junction contained 6 bases not matched to a gene. The CDR3 protein is CASSTKLARTDTQYF. As DNA, the CDR3 is TGTGCCAGCAGCACCAAACTAGCGCGCACAGATACGCAGTATTTT.

This chain joins TRBV6-6 and TRBJ1-1; D gene uncertain. The CDR3 totals 12 residues. V was trimmed by 2 bases and J by 4 bases, leaving 5 bases between them. Germline CDR1 and CDR2: MNHNY and SVGAGI (reference sequence). CDR3 nucleotides: TGTGCCAGCAGTTACACCCGCACTGAAGCTTTCTTT. It is translated as CASSYTRTEAFF.

The chain carries TRBV7-9 and TRBJ2-3, with TRBD2 identical over 10 bases. The CDR3 consists of 16 residues. V lost 5 bases and J lost 4; bases outside the gene matches: 9. In germline, CDR1 is SEHNR, CDR2 FQNEAQ (reference sequence). CDR3 sequence (DNA): TGTGCCAGCAGCACCCCGGGACTAGCGTCTTCAGATACGCAGTATTTT. Amino acids: CASSTPGLASSDTQYF.

This chain joins TRBV12-3 or TRBV12-4 and TRBJ2-1, with TRBD2 identical over 11 bases. Losses at the gene ends were 5 bases for V and 9 bases for J; bases not matched to a gene: 6. The CDR3 covers 14 residues. Here the CDR3 reads CASSSIGLAGEQFF. The CDR3 DNA reads TGTGCCAGCAGTAGTATCGGACTAGCGGGTGAGCAGTTCTTC.

This sequence joins TRBV6-6 and TRBJ2-7, with TRBD2 matching over 9 bases. After removal of 0 bases from V and 4 bases from J, the junction contained 7 bases not matched to a gene. The CDR3 loop spans 16 amino acids. Germline loops: CDR1 MNHNY, CDR2 SVGAGI (reference sequence). The CDR3 here is CASSYSIGLALYEQYF. The DNA for the CDR3 is TGTGCCAGCAGTTACTCGATCGGACTAGCGTTATACGAGCAGTACTTC.

The sample holds a few counts of this clonotype. The chain has TRBV12-3 or TRBV12-4 and TRBJ1-5, with D maybe TRBD1 (5 bases). This CDR3 spans 13 amino acids. With 5 bases removed from V and 3 bases from J, the gap between germline ends came to 8 bases. The chain's CDR3 is CASSRTSNQPQHF. DNA of the CDR3: TGTGCCAGCAGTCGGACATCCAATCAGCCCCAGCATTTT.

This clonotype was counted many times. Written as DNA, the CDR3 is TGCGCCAGCAGCACTACAGGGTCCTACGAGCAGTACTTC. As protein: CASSTTGSYEQYF. This chain joins TRBV5-1 and TRBJ2-7; D might be TRBD1 (6 bases). The V and J ends lost 4 bases and 1 base respectively, with 9 bases between them. From germline, CDR1 is SGHRS and CDR2 YFSETQ. The CDR3 is made up of 13 amino acids.